The 23 T cell receptor beta chains in this list originate from one sample, sequenced in a study of blood T cell repertoires in COVID-19. Sequencing was performed with immunoSEQ multiplex PCR; in TCRdb, only in-frame clones are kept and a portion is missing. The repertoire holds fewer than 150,000 clones, with 85% as singletons. Sequencing was carried out using peripheral blood. These receptors all come from a middle-aged man with acute or convalescent COVID-19.

V is TRBV7-9 and J is TRBJ1-5, with a tentative D call TRBD1 (6 bases). The CDR3 length is 15 residues. Trimming shortened V by 1 base and J by 9 bases, and 16 bases separated the two germline ends. CDR1 and CDR2 from the germline V gene are SEHNR and FQNEAQ (reference sequence). In DNA form, the CDR3 reads TGTGCCAGCAGCTTAGAGGGGGGGAAATCAGGGCCCCAGCATTTT. Protein sequence: CASSLEGGKSGPQHF.

The chain links TRBV4-1 to TRBJ1-4; 9 bases map to TRBD1. With 2 bases clipped from V and 6 bases from J, the junction kept 4 bases outside the gene matches. CDR1 is MGHRA and CDR2 is YSYEKL in the germline V gene. The CDR3 consists of 15 residues. CDR3 in DNA: TGCGCCAGCAGCCAATTGACAGGGGGAGATGAAAAACTGTTTTTT. Its protein is CASSQLTGGDEKLFF.

The chain has TRBV5-1 and TRBJ2-1, with 12 nucleotides matching TRBD2. CDR3 length: 16 residues. CDR1 is SGHRS and CDR2 is YFSETQ in the germline V gene. Unmatched junction bases numbered 15, after V lost 7 bases and J lost 10 bases. CDR3 sequence reads: CASAPQLAGGPGEQFF. The CDR3 bases are TGCGCCAGCGCGCCCCAACTAGCGGGGGGCCCGGGGGAGCAGTTCTTC.

The CDR3 DNA sequence: TGTGCCAGCAGTTTATCTCCAGGGGGCTACGAGCAGTACTTC. It codes for CASSLSPGGYEQYF. The V gene is TRBV27, the J gene TRBJ2-7; TRBD1 matches at 7 bases. After removal of 0 bases from V and 3 bases from J, the junction contained 2 bases not matched to a gene. Germline V lookup: CDR1 MNHEY, CDR2 SMNVEV (reference sequence). The CDR3 has 14 residues.

V gene TRBV29-1 combines with J gene TRBJ2-2, with TRBD2 matching over 7 bases. The CDR3 covers 15 residues. Germline values: CDR1 SQVTM, CDR2 ANQGSEA. J was trimmed by 1 base and V by 1 base; bases with no gene match: 3. The DNA for the CDR3 is TGCAGCGTTGAAGTATTAGCGGGGAACACCGGGGAGCTGTTTTTT. Translation: CSVEVLAGNTGELFF.

The rearrangement uses TRBV27 and TRBJ1-2; D is ambiguous. Germline CDR1 is MNHEY and CDR2 is SMNVEV (reference sequence). The CDR3 runs to 13 residues. The V end lost 0 bases, the J end lost 7 bases, and 9 bases lay between the germline ends. DNA of the CDR3: TGTGCCAGCAGTTTATCGGCTGGAGGTGGCTACACCTTC. Residues: CASSLSAGGGYTF.

This clone is a singleton in its sample. The rearrangement links TRBV14 to TRBJ1-2, with 10 nucleotides matching TRBD1. Unmatched junction bases numbered 7, after V lost 4 bases and J lost 5 bases. This CDR3 is built from 15 residues. The germline gives CDR1 SGHDN, CDR2 FVKESK. The CDR3 nucleotides read TGTGCCAGCAGCCCCCGACAGGGGGCTTGGTATGGCTACACCTTC. Protein sequence: CASSPRQGAWYGYTF.

This chain uses TRBV7-3 with TRBJ2-1, with 8 bases lining up with TRBD1. CDR3 length: 14 amino acids. V gave up 5 bases and J gave up 4 bases; unmatched junction bases: 4. CDR1 is SGHTA, CDR2 FQGTGA, per germline. Written as DNA, the CDR3 is TGTGCCAGCAGCCAGGACAGGGCATACAATGAGCAGTTCTTC. Residues: CASSQDRAYNEQFF.

The genes are TRBV7-2 and TRBJ1-6, with 7 bases lining up with TRBD1. The CDR3 is 16 amino acids. Germline CDR1 reads SGHTA; CDR2 reads FQGNSA. The V and J ends lost 5 bases and 5 bases, in that order; junction bases with no gene match: 9. The chain's CDR3 is CASSPLGTENNSPLHF. CDR3 DNA sequence: TGTGCCAGCAGCCCCCTGGGGACAGAGAATAATTCACCCCTCCACTTT.

V is TRBV9 and J is TRBJ2-5; weak D call: TRBD2 (5 bases). The germline gives CDR1 SGDLS, CDR2 YYNGEE. Between the trimmed V and J ends, which lost 0 bases and 2 bases, there was a span of 11 bases. This CDR3 comprises 15 residues. Here the CDR3 reads CASSVGVAPQETQYF. DNA of the CDR3: TGTGCCAGCAGCGTAGGGGTAGCGCCTCAAGAGACCCAGTACTTC.

The CDR3 loop reads CASSADWPGNEQFF. As DNA, the CDR3 is TGTGCCAGCAGTGCGGACTGGCCGGGTAATGAGCAGTTCTTC. The chain links TRBV2 to TRBJ2-1, with a tentative D call TRBD2 (5 bases). V shed 4 bases and J shed 7 bases, with 14 bases lying between them. CDR1 is SNHLY and CDR2 is FYNNEI in the germline V gene. CDR3 size: 14 residues.

The genes are TRBV12-3 or TRBV12-4 and TRBJ2-7, with D possibly matching TRBD2 (6 bases). Trimming removed 6 bases from V and 9 bases from J, with 18 bases in between. The CDR3 extends over 13 amino acids. CDR3 amino acids: CASSKTYAGGQYF. Written as DNA, the CDR3 is TGTGCCAGCAGCAAGACTTACGCCGGGGGGCAGTACTTC.

The V and J genes are TRBV10-3 and TRBJ2-3; 8 positions agree with TRBD2. The trim removed 3 bases at V and 3 bases at J, leaving 2 bases unmatched. Germline CDR1 reads ENHRY; CDR2 reads SYGVKD. This CDR3 spans 14 amino acids. In DNA form, the CDR3 reads TGTGCCATCAGTGACGCTAGCGGGACAGATACGCAGTATTTT. This encodes CAISDASGTDTQYF.

The chain uses TRBV7-3 and TRBJ2-5; D perhaps matches TRBD1 (5 bases). The CDR3 contains 13 residues. Germline values: CDR1 SGHTA, CDR2 FQGTGA. Trimming removed 5 bases from V and 2 bases from J, with 9 bases in between. This CDR3 reads CASSRTGQETQYF. The CDR3 nucleotides are TGTGCCAGCAGCCGTACAGGTCAAGAGACCCAGTACTTC.

The chain joins TRBV5-1 to TRBJ2-1; 9 nucleotides agree with TRBD2. J was trimmed by 5 bases and V by 4 bases; bases with no gene match: 7. Germline CDR1 reads SGHRS; CDR2 reads YFSETQ. This CDR3 contains 15 residues. The CDR3 DNA reads TGCGCCAGCAGCCCTAGGGCGGGAGGGGACAATGAGCAGTTCTTC. Translation: CASSPRAGGDNEQFF.

A single count supports this clone. The gene calls are TRBV15 and TRBJ1-6, with 10 bases lining up with TRBD1. Germline CDR1 and CDR2: LNHNV and YYDKDF (reference sequence). This CDR3 has 18 amino acids. V lost 0 bases to trimming and J lost 9 bases; unmatched junction nucleotides: 11. The CDR3 DNA reads TGTGCCACCAGCAGAGATAGCCGGGACAGGGGCAAGTTTTCACCCCTCCACTTT. Its translation: CATSRDSRDRGKFSPLHF.

The chain recombines TRBV28 with TRBJ1-1; D gene uncertain. The CDR3 sequence is 14 residues long. Between the trimmed V and J ends, which lost 2 bases and 3 bases, there was a span of 10 bases. The germline V gene has CDR1 MDHEN and CDR2 SYDVKM. CDR3 region: CASSLRREYTEAFF. The DNA for the CDR3 is TGTGCCAGCAGTTTAAGACGGGAATACACTGAAGCTTTCTTT.

The rearrangement uses TRBV5-8 and TRBJ2-5; D might be TRBD2 (6 bases). V dropped 0 bases and J dropped 1 base, with 10 bases sitting between them. Germline V gene sequence: CDR1 SGHTS, CDR2 YDEGEE. The CDR3 extends over 15 amino acids. In DNA form, the CDR3 reads TGTGCCAGCAGCTTGGGGCAGCGGGCCCAAGAGACCCAGTACTTC. It yields the protein CASSLGQRAQETQYF.

The J gene is TRBJ2-7, the V gene TRBV27, with a possible D match to TRBD1 (5 bases). The CDR3 is 17 amino acids. V lost 0 bases to trimming and J lost 6 bases, with 21 bases between them. The germline V gene encodes CDR1 MNHEY and CDR2 SMNVEV (reference sequence). CDR3 protein: CASSLSGTAPGRGEQYF. CDR3 coding DNA: TGTGCCAGCAGTTTATCGGGCACTGCTCCCGGTAGGGGCGAGCAGTACTTC.

The chain links TRBV7-6 to TRBJ1-2; 7 bases agree with TRBD1. CDR1 and CDR2 (germline): SGHVS, FNYEAQ. V lost 0 bases to trimming and J lost 7 bases; unmatched junction nucleotides: 8. The CDR3 has 15 amino acids. The CDR3 sequence is CASSLAKGALGGYTF. Here the CDR3 DNA reads TGTGCCAGCAGCTTAGCGAAGGGGGCGCTTGGTGGCTACACCTTC.

The chain employs TRBV6-5 and TRBJ1-2; D is uncertain. CDR1 and CDR2 (germline): MNHEY, SVGAGI. The V end lost 7 bases, the J end lost 2 bases, and 14 bases lay between the germline ends. This CDR3 has 14 amino acids. The CDR3 coding sequence is TGTGCCAGCACTCCCGCAGCGGGGAACTATGGCTACACCTTC. It encodes CASTPAAGNYGYTF.

This clone has a single count. The chain links TRBV29-1 to TRBJ2-7, with a tentative D call TRBD2 (5 bases). V shed 5 bases and J shed 0 bases, with 11 bases lying between them. This CDR3 comprises 13 residues. CDR1 and CDR2 (germline): SQVTM, ANQGSEA. CDR3 residues: CSVSGVRSYEQYF. The CDR3 bases are TGCAGCGTTAGCGGAGTTCGCTCCTACGAGCAGTACTTC.

As regards this clone: The junction departs from the called germline gene at one end, perhaps through a read error. V usage is TRBV7-7 and J usage is TRBJ2-2; 8 positions agree with TRBD1. CDR3 size: 14 residues. In germline, CDR1 is SSHAT, CDR2 FNYEAQ (reference sequence). CDR3 nucleotide sequence: TGTGCTAGCAGCCAGGGACAGGCGACCGGGGAGCTGTTTTTT. Protein sequence: CASSQGQATGELFF. The full variable domain, in which reference TRBV7-7 and TRBJ2-2 provide the parts outside the CDR3, is GAGVSQSPRYKVTKRGQDVTLRCDPISSHATLYWYQQALGQGPEFLTYFNYEAQPDKSGLPSDRFSAERPEGSISTLTIQRTEQRDSAMYRCASSQGQATGELFFGEGSRLTVL.